The 14 T cell receptor beta chains in this list originate from one sample, sequenced in a study of cytomegalovirus exposure and HLA in healthy donors. The PCR ran on 60 Vbeta and 13 Jbeta primers. The table came from immunoSEQ multiplex PCR; TCRdb's copy has only in-frame clones and leaves some out. The profile shows fewer than 200,000 clones, 75% to 90% of them singletons. Sequences were obtained from PBMCs. Every receptor here comes from a human donor in good health.

The V gene is TRBV4-3, the J gene TRBJ1-6; D is unresolved. V was cut by 1 base and J by 10 bases, with 11 bases left in between. The germline CDR1 and CDR2 sequences are LGHNA and YSLEER. The CDR3 runs to 14 residues. CDR3 sequence (DNA): TGCGCCAGCAGCCAAGTCATACGGGAGTCACCCCTCCACTTT. The encoded protein is CASSQVIRESPLHF.

The rearrangement uses TRBV5-1 and TRBJ1-6; 7 nucleotides agree with TRBD1. V shed 0 bases and J 5 bases; nucleotides not matched to a gene: 5. Germline values: CDR1 SGHRS, CDR2 YFSETQ. The CDR3 totals 16 residues. The CDR3 nucleotides are TGCGCCAGCAGCTTGGACCAGGGGGGAAATAATTCACCCCTCCACTTT. It encodes CASSLDQGGNNSPLHF. Together with reference TRBV5-1 and TRBJ1-6, the CDR3 gives the full variable domain: KAGVTQTPRYLIKTRGQQVTLSCSPISGHRSVSWYQQTPGQGLQFLFEYFSETQRNKGNFPGRFSGRQFSNSRSEMNVSTLELGDSALYLCASSLDQGGNNSPLHFGNGTRLTVT.

The rearrangement links TRBV6-1 to TRBJ2-7, with 10 positions matching TRBD2. This CDR3 region has 15 residues. J was trimmed by 3 bases and V by 7 bases; bases with no gene match: 9. Per the germline V gene, CDR1 is MNHNS and CDR2 is SASEGT. The CDR3 coding sequence is TGTGCCAGCATTCGCGGACTAGCGGTATTCTACGAGCAGTACTTC. This encodes CASIRGLAVFYEQYF.

The chain links TRBV2 to TRBJ1-5; D is ambiguous. Germline V gene sequence: CDR1 SNHLY, CDR2 FYNNEI. V lost 6 bases to trimming and J lost 0 bases, with 21 bases between them. This CDR3 spans 18 amino acids. The chain's CDR3 is CASSPGPTGVYSNQPQHF. The CDR3 DNA is TGTGCCAGCAGCCCCGGGCCCACCGGGGTTTATAGCAATCAGCCCCAGCATTTT.

The table lists this clone with a count of one. This sequence joins TRBV18 and TRBJ2-7; tentatively, D is TRBD1 (5 bases). The V gene lost 3 bases and the J gene lost 4 bases, with 7 bases spanning the gap. Germline assignment: CDR1 KGHSH and CDR2 LQKENI. The length of the CDR3 is 12 residues. CDR3 sequence: CASSPDIYEQYF. DNA of the CDR3: TGTGCCAGCTCACCGGACATTTACGAGCAGTACTTC. Complete variable domain (other parts from reference TRBV18 and TRBJ2-7): NAGVMQNPRHLVRRRGQEARLRCSPMKGHSHVYWYRQLPEEGLKFMVYLQKENIIDESGMPKERFSAEFPKEGPSILRIQQVVRGDSAAYFCASSPDIYEQYFGPGTRLTVT.

V is TRBV27 and J is TRBJ2-2; possibly TRBD1 for D (5 bases). Germline V gene lookup returns CDR1 MNHEY and CDR2 SMNVEV (reference sequence). V was clipped by 5 bases and J by 1 base, with 8 bases between them. This CDR3 is built from 14 residues. This CDR3 reads CASSQGWNTGELFF. The CDR3 DNA sequence: TGTGCCAGCAGTCAGGGATGGAACACCGGGGAGCTGTTTTTT.

The chain combines TRBV10-3 with TRBJ1-5, with 7 bases that match TRBD1. The V segment lost 6 bases and the J segment 2 bases; nucleotides outside the gene matches: 1. Germline-derived CDR1 and CDR2 are ENHRY and SYGVKD. This CDR3 spans 13 amino acids. This chain's CDR3 is CAIRGQGNQPQHF. CDR3 nucleotides: TGTGCCATCAGAGGACAGGGCAATCAGCCCCAGCATTTT.

The V call is TRBV2, the J call TRBJ2-3; D perhaps matches TRBD1 (5 bases). V was shortened by 6 bases and J by 4 bases, with 11 bases between the two germline ends. This CDR3 comprises 13 residues. Germline-derived CDR1 and CDR2 are SNHLY and FYNNEI. CDR3 DNA sequence: TGTGCCAGCAGGACCCCAGGGCCAGATACGCAGTATTTT. This gives the protein CASRTPGPDTQYF.

The rearrangement joins TRBV7-8 to TRBJ1-1, with 7 bases identical to TRBD1. Germline V gene data show CDR1 as SGHVS and CDR2 as FQNEAQ. The trim removed 4 bases at V and 5 bases at J, leaving 7 bases unmatched. The CDR3 runs to 14 residues. The CDR3, as DNA: TGTGCCAGCAGCTGGGGGACAGCCAAGACTGAAGCTTTCTTT. Amino acid sequence: CASSWGTAKTEAFF.

The V call is TRBV2, the J call TRBJ1-6, with no clear D. The CDR3 runs 17 residues. V was trimmed by 8 bases and J by 10 bases, leaving 27 bases between them. CDR1 and CDR2 (germline): SNHLY, FYNNEI. The CDR3 DNA reads TGTGCCAGCGGAAAATATCAGCTTAATTCGGCTAGGTCACCCCTCCACTTT. Translation: CASGKYQLNSARSPLHF.

This chain links TRBV6-5 with TRBJ1-2, with D possibly being TRBD1 (5 bases). This CDR3 has 13 amino acids. V gave up 6 bases and J gave up 8 bases, with 16 bases separating them. Germline assignment: CDR1 MNHEY and CDR2 SVGAGI. CDR3 in amino acids: CASRPGPKKGYTF. CDR3 coding DNA: TGTGCCAGCAGACCAGGGCCAAAAAAAGGCTACACCTTC.

The V gene is TRBV20-1, the J gene TRBJ2-1, with 7 bases that match TRBD1. V trimming: 2 bases; J trimming: 9 bases; junction bases outside the gene matches: 1. CDR1 and CDR2 (germline): DFQATT, SNEGSKA (reference sequence). The CDR3 is made up of 11 amino acids. CDR3 region: CSARRQGEQFF. As DNA, the CDR3 is TGCAGTGCTAGACGACAGGGTGAGCAGTTCTTC.

The CDR3 DNA reads as TGCGCCAGCAGCCCCCCCGGGGACAGGAATGAAAAACTGTTTTTT. This sequence encodes CASSPPGDRNEKLFF. The V and J genes are TRBV5-1 and TRBJ1-4; 8 bases agree with TRBD1. Trimming at V came to 4 bases and at J to 5 bases, leaving 7 bases not matched to a gene. This CDR3 is built from 15 residues. CDR1 and CDR2 from the germline V gene are SGHRS and YFSETQ.

The chain has TRBV9 and TRBJ2-7; possible D gene TRBD1, 6 bases. Germline V gene sequence: CDR1 SGDLS, CDR2 YYNGEE. The V gene lost 3 bases and the J gene lost 0 bases, with 10 bases spanning the gap. The CDR3 runs 14 residues. DNA for the CDR3: TGTGCCAGCAGCGGCAGGACAGACTCCTACGAGCAGTACTTC. Protein sequence: CASSGRTDSYEQYF. The whole variable domain, filled in from reference TRBV9 and TRBJ2-7, reads DSGVTQTPKHLITATGQRVTLRCSPRSGDLSVYWYQQSLDQGLQFLIQYYNGEERAKGNILERFSAQQFPDLHSELNLSSLELGDSALYFCASSGRTDSYEQYFGPGTRLTVT.